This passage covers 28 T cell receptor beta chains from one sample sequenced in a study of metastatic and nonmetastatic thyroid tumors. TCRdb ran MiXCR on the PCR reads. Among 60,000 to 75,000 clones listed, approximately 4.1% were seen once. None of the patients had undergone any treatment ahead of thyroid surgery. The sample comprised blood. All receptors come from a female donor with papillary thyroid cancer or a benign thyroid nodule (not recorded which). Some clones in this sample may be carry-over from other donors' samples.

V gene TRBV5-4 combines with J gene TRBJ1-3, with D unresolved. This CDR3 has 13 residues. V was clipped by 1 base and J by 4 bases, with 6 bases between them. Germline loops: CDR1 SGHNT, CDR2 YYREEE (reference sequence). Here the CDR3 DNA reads TGTGCCAGCAGCTTGTTAACCGGAAACACCATATATTTT. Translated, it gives CASSLLTGNTIYF.

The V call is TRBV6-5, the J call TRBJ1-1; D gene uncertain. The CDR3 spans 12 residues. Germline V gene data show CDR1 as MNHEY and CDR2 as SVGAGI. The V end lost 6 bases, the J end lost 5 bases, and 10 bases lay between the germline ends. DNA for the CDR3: TGTGCCAGCAGAATTCCATTAACTGAAGCTTTCTTT. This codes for CASRIPLTEAFF.

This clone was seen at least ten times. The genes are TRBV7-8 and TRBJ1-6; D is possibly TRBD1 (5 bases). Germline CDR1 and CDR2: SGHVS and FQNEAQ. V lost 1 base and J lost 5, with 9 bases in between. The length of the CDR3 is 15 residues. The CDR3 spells CASSLGRGDNSPLHF. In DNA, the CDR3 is TGTGCCAGCAGCTTAGGGAGGGGAGATAATTCACCCCTCCACTTT.

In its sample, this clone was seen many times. The CDR3 DNA reads TGTGCCAGCTCACCAGGGGGGAATACGCAGTATTTT. Protein product: CASSPGGNTQYF. This chain connects TRBV18 to TRBJ2-3; possibly TRBD2 for D (6 bases). Trimming cost V 2 bases and J 7 bases, with 7 bases left between them. The germline V gene encodes CDR1 KGHSH and CDR2 LQKENI. The CDR3 extends over 12 amino acids.

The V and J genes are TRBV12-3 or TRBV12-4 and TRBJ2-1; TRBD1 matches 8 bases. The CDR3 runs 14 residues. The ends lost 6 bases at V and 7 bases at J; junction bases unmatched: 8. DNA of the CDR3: TGTGCCAGCAGCCCAGGGGGCTTTAGGAATGAGCAGTTCTTC. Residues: CASSPGGFRNEQFF.

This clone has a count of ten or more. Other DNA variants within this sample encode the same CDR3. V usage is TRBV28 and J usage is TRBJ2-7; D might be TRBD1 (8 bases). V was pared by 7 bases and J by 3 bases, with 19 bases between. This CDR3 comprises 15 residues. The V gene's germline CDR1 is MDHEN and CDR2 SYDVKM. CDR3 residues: CASISGTGQNYEQYF. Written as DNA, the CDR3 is TGTGCCAGCATCAGCGGGACAGGCCAAAACTACGAGCAGTACTTC.

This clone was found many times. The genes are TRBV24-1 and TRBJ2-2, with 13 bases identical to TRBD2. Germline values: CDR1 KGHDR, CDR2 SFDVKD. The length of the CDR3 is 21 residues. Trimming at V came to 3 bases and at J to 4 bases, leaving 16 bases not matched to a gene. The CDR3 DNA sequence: TGTGCCACCAGTGATCTCGGACTAGCGGGAGTACCCACCTCCCGCACCGGGGAGCTGTTTTTT. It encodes CATSDLGLAGVPTSRTGELFF.

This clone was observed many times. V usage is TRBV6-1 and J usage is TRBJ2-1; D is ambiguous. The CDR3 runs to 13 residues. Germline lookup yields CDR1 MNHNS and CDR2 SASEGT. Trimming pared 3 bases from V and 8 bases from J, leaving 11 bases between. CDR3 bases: TGTGCCAGCAGTGAGAACCGGTTCGATGAGCAGTTCTTC. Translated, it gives CASSENRFDEQFF.

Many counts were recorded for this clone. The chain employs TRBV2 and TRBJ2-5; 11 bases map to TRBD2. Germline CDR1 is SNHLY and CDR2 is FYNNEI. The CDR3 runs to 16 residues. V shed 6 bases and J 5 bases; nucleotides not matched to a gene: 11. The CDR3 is CASRKIAGGSLETQYF. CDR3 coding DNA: TGTGCCAGCAGGAAGATAGCGGGAGGGTCGCTGGAGACCCAGTACTTC.

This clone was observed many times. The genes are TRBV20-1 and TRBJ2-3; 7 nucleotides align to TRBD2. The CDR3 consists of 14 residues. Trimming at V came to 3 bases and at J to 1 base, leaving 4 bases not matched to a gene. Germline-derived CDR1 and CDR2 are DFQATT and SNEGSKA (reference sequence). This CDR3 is CSASFSGGTDTQYF. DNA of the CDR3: TGCAGTGCTAGTTTCAGCGGGGGCACAGATACGCAGTATTTT.

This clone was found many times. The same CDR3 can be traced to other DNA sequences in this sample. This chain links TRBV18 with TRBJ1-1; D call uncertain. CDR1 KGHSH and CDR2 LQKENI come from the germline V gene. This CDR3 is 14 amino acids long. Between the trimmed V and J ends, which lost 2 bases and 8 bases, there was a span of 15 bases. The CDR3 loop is CASSPDSLSPEAFF. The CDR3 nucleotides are TGTGCCAGCTCACCAGACTCTCTTTCCCCCGAAGCTTTCTTT.

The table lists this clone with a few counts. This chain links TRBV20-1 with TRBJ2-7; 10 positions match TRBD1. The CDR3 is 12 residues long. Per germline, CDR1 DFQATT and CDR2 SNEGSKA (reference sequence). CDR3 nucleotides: TGCAGGATGGGACAGGGGCAGTACGAGCAGTACTTC. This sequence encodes CRMGQGQYEQYF.

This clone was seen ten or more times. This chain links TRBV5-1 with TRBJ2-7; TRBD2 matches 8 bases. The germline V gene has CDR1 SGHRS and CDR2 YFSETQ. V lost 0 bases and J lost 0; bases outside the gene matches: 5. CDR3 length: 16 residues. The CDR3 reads CASSLDWGTSSYEQYF. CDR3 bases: TGCGCCAGCAGCTTGGATTGGGGGACTAGCTCCTACGAGCAGTACTTC.

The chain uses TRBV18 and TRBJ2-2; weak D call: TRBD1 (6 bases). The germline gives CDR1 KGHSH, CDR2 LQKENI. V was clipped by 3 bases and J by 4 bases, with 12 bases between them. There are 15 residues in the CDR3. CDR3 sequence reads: CASSPGAVGTGELFF. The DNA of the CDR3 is TGTGCCAGCTCACCGGGGGCGGTGGGCACCGGGGAGCTGTTTTTT.

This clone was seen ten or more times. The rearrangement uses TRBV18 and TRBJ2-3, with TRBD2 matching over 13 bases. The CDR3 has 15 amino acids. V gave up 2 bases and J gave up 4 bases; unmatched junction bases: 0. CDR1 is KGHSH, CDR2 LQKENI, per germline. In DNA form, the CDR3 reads TGTGCCAGCTCACCAGGACTAGCGGGGGCAGATACGCAGTATTTT. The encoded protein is CASSPGLAGADTQYF.

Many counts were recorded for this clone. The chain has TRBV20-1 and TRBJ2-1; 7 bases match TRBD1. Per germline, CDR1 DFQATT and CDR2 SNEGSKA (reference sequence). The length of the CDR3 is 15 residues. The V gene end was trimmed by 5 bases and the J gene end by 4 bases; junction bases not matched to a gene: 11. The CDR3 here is CSAGVTGEQYNEQFF. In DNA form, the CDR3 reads TGCAGTGCTGGAGTAACAGGGGAACAATACAATGAGCAGTTCTTC.

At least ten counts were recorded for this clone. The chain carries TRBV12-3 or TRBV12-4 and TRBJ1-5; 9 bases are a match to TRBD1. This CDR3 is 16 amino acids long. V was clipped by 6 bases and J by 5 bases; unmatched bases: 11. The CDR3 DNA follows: TGTGCCAGCAGAAGAGTAGGACAGGGGAGTGATCAGCCCCAGCATTTT. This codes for CASRRVGQGSDQPQHF.

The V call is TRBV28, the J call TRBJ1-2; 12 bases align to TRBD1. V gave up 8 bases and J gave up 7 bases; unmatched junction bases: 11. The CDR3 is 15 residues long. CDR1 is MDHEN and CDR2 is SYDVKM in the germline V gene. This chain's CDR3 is CASYDNGGQGAGYTF. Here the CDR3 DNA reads TGTGCCAGCTACGACAATGGGGGACAGGGGGCTGGCTACACCTTC.

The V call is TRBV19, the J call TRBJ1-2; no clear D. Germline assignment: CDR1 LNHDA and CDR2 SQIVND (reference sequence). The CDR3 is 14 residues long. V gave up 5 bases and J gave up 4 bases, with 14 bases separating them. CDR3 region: CASSGEHGGYGYTF. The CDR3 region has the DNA TGTGCCAGTAGTGGAGAGCATGGAGGCTATGGCTACACCTTC.

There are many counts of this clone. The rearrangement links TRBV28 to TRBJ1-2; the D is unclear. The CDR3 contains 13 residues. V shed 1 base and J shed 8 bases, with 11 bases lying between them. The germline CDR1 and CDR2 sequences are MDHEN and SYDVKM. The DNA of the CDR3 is TGTGCCAGCAGTTTATCATCCTTCGTAGGCTACACCTTC. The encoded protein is CASSLSSFVGYTF.

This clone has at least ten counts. The CDR3 reads CASQENGEQFF. CDR3 nucleotides: TGTGCCAGCCAGGAAAACGGCGAGCAGTTCTTC. This chain joins TRBV2 and TRBJ2-1; no firm D call. Germline V CDR1 and CDR2: SNHLY, FYNNEI. This CDR3 region has 11 residues. V was pared by 8 bases and J by 10 bases, with 12 bases between. Together with reference TRBV2 and TRBJ2-1, the CDR3 gives the full variable domain: EPEVTQTPSHQVTQMGQEVILRCVPISNHLYFYWYRQILGQKVEFLVSFYNNEISEKSEIFDDQFSVERPDGSNFTLKIRSTKLEDSAMYFCASQENGEQFFGPGTRLTVL.

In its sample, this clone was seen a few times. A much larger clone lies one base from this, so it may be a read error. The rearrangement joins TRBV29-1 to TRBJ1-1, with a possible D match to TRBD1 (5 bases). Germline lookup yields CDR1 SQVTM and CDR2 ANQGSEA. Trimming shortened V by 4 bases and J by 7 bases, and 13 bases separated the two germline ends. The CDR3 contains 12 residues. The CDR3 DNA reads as TGCAGCGTTGTTCAAGGGGAAGTTGAAGCTTTCTTT. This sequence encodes CSVVQGEVEAFF.

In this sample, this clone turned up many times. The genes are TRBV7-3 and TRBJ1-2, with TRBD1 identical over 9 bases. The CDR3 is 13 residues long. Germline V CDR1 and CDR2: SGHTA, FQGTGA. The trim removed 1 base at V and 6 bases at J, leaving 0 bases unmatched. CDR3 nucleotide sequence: TGTGCCAGCAGCTTAAACAGGGGGCATGGCTACACCTTC. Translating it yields CASSLNRGHGYTF.

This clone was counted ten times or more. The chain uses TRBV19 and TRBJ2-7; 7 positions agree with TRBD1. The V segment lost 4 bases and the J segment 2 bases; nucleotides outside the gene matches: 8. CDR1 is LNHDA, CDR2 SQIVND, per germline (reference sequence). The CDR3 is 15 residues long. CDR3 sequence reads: CASSKTRDRAYEQYF. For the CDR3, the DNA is TGTGCCAGTAGTAAGACCCGGGACAGAGCCTACGAGCAGTACTTC.

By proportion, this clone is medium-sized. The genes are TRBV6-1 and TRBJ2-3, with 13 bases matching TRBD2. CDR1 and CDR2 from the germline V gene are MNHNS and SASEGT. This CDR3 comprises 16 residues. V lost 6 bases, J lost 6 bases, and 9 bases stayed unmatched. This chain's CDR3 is CASRELAGGTADTQYF. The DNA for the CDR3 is TGTGCCAGCAGGGAACTAGCGGGAGGGACTGCGGATACGCAGTATTTT.

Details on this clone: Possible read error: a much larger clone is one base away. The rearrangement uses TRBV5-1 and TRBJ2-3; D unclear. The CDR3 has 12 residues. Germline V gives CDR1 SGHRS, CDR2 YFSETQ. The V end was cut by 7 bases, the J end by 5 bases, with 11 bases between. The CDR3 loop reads CASPTCKDTQYF. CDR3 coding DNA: TGCGCCAGCCCCACCTGCAAAGATACGCAGTATTTT.

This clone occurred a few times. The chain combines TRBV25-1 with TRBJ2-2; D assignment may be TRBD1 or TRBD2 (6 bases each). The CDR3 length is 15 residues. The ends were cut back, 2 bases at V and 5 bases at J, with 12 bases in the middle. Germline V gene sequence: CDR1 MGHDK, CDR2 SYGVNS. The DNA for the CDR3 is TGTGCCAGCAGTGAAGTAAAGGGGGGAACCGGGGAGCTGTTTTTT. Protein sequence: CASSEVKGGTGELFF.

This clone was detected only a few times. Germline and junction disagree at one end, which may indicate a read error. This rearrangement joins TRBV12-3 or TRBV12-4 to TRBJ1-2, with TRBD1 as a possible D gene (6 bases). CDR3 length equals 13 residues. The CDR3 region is CASTLPGASGYTF. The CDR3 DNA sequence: TGTGCCAGCACTTTACCGGGGGCAAGTGGCTACACCTTC.